This T cell receptor beta chain appears in the sequencing data of a study of blood T cell repertoires in COVID-19. Some clones are missing from TCRdb's copy, which holds only in-frame ones; the method was immunoSEQ multiplex PCR. The sample has about 160,000 clones; roughly four fifths are singletons. A single count supports this clone. Germline trimming cut 0 bases from V and 2 bases from J; bases unmatched to any gene: 12. This CDR3 region has 18 residues. Germline CDR1 reads LGHNT; CDR2 reads FRNRAP. The sequenced sample was peripheral blood. The chain links TRBV12-5 to TRBJ2-7; 8 positions agree with TRBD1. The TCR comes from a woman aged 80 or over with acute or convalescent COVID-19. CDR3 sequence reads: CASGLVTLPGTGPYEQYF. CDR3 bases: TGTGCTAGTGGTTTGGTAACCCTTCCCGGGACAGGCCCCTACGAGCAGTACTTC.